A single sample gave rise to the 25 T cell receptor beta chains below, sequenced in a study of cytomegalovirus exposure and HLA in healthy donors. PCR was performed using 60 Vbeta and 13 Jbeta primers. Assay: immunoSEQ multiplex PCR; the TCRdb copy retains only in-frame clones and omits some. The table lists roughly 220,000 clones, more than 80% of them singletons. The material sequenced was PBMCs. The receptors originated from a man younger than 40 in good health and CMV-seronegative.

The V and J genes are TRBV6-6 and TRBJ2-7; TRBD2 matches 8 bases. Germline lookup yields CDR1 MNHNY and CDR2 SVGAGI (reference sequence). Unmatched junction bases numbered 8, after V lost 2 bases and J lost 2 bases. This CDR3 comprises 16 residues. In DNA form, the CDR3 reads TGTGCCAGCAGTTACCTCCGGGAGGGACTGACCTACGAGCAGTACTTC. Protein: CASSYLREGLTYEQYF.

The chain joins TRBV9 to TRBJ1-4; D gene ambiguous. The CDR3 sequence is 12 residues long. Deletions cut 4 bases from V and 8 bases from J, with 9 bases between. Germline V CDR1 and CDR2: SGDLS, YYNGEE. Written as DNA, the CDR3 is TGTGCCAGCAGCCCTATTAAGGAAAAACTGTTTTTT. Translation gives CASSPIKEKLFF.

CDR3 DNA sequence: TGTGCCAGCAGCTTAGACAGGGCGGCTTTCTTT. Its protein is CASSLDRAAFF. V gene TRBV11-2 combines with J gene TRBJ1-1, with a tentative D call TRBD1 (5 bases). Germline V gene data show CDR1 as SGHAT and CDR2 as FQNNGV. Trimming removed 0 bases from V and 11 bases from J, with 7 bases in between. This CDR3 is 11 amino acids long.

This rearrangement joins TRBV18 to TRBJ1-2; unclear D gene. The CDR3 covers 13 residues. Trimming stripped 1 base from V and 8 bases from J, with 11 bases between. The V gene's germline CDR1 is KGHSH and CDR2 LQKENI. The CDR3 DNA sequence: TGTGCCAGCTCACCACGGAGGGAAGAGGGCTACACCTTC. This sequence encodes CASSPRREEGYTF.

This chain links TRBV29-1 with TRBJ1-4; D perhaps matches TRBD1 (6 bases). The germline CDR1 and CDR2 sequences are SQVTM and ANQGSEA. Trimming removed 3 bases at V and 9 bases at J, with 14 bases between. The CDR3 spans 13 residues. CDR3 protein: CSVEGAGSQKLFF. The CDR3 DNA is TGCAGCGTTGAGGGGGCAGGCTCTCAAAAACTGTTTTTT.

The V gene is TRBV6-5, the J gene TRBJ1-2, with TRBD1 matching over 7 bases. Germline CDR1 MNHEY, CDR2 SVGAGI. The J segment lost 9 bases and the V segment lost 5 bases, leaving 6 bases of the junction unmatched. This CDR3 is 12 amino acids long. In DNA, the CDR3 is TGTGCCAGCAGTAAGAGGACAGGAAGCTACACCTTC. It is translated as CASSKRTGSYTF.

The chain couples TRBV27 to TRBJ1-1, with D possibly being TRBD1 (6 bases). Germline assignment: CDR1 MNHEY and CDR2 SMNVEV (reference sequence). The CDR3 sequence is 15 residues long. V gave up 1 base and J gave up 1 base, with 10 bases separating them. In DNA, the CDR3 is TGTGCCAGCAGTTTATGGGACAACGCGAACACTGAAGCTTTCTTT. It translates to CASSLWDNANTEAFF.

The chain has TRBV13 and TRBJ2-7; D is perhaps TRBD1 (6 bases). Between the trimmed V and J ends, which lost 1 base and 5 bases, there was a span of 15 bases. CDR1 is PRHDT, CDR2 FYEKMQ, per germline (reference sequence). The CDR3 contains 15 residues. This chain's CDR3 is CASSLVRQGRNEQYF. The DNA for the CDR3 is TGTGCCAGCAGCTTAGTTCGGCAGGGGCGCAACGAGCAGTACTTC. Full variable domain (rest looked up from reference TRBV13 and TRBJ2-7): AAGVIQSPRHLIKEKRETATLKCYPIPRHDTVYWYQQGPGQDPQFLISFYEKMQSDKGSIPDRFSAQQFSDYHSELNMSSLELGDSALYFCASSLVRQGRNEQYFGPGTRLTVT.

The rearrangement joins TRBV5-1 to TRBJ2-5; the match to TRBD2 covers 10 bases. CDR1 SGHRS and CDR2 YFSETQ come from the germline V gene. CDR3 length: 15 residues. V was clipped by 6 bases and J by 3 bases; unmatched bases: 8. The CDR3 bases are TGCGCCAGCAAGGAGCGGGGGGGCGGGGAAGAGACCCAGTACTTC. Encoded protein: CASKERGGGEETQYF.

The chain recombines TRBV15 with TRBJ1-2; weak D call: TRBD1 (5 bases). V gave up 3 bases and J gave up 7 bases, with 12 bases separating them. Germline loops: CDR1 LNHNV, CDR2 YYDKDF (reference sequence). The CDR3 has 13 residues. The CDR3 nucleotides are TGTGCCACCAGCAGGGCAGGGTATGCTGGCTACACCTTC. It encodes CATSRAGYAGYTF.

This chain links TRBV5-5 with TRBJ1-1, with a weak D call TRBD1 (5 bases). The CDR3 runs 14 residues. Trimming cost V 2 bases and J 6 bases, with 14 bases left between them. The germline CDR1 and CDR2 sequences are SGHKS and YYEKEE (reference sequence). CDR3 DNA sequence: TGTGCCAGCAGCTTTACAAGGCCGGGGGCTGAAGCTTTCTTT. It encodes CASSFTRPGAEAFF.

CDR3 in amino acids: CASREQYNSPLHF. The CDR3, as DNA: TGTGCCAGCAGAGAACAGTATAATTCACCCCTCCACTTT. The chain couples TRBV2 to TRBJ1-6; D uncertain. Trimming stripped 6 bases from V and 4 bases from J, with 7 bases between. Per germline, CDR1 SNHLY and CDR2 FYNNEI. The CDR3 covers 13 residues.

This clone was recorded once. The CDR3 region is CASSSGVSGNTIYF. In DNA form, the CDR3 reads TGTGCCAGCAGCTCGGGAGTCTCTGGAAACACCATATATTTT. This chain links TRBV11-2 with TRBJ1-3; no reliable D call. V was cut by 4 bases and J by 0 bases, with 7 bases left in between. Germline loops: CDR1 SGHAT, CDR2 FQNNGV. CDR3 length: 14 residues.

The chain employs TRBV29-1 and TRBJ2-7, with 10 positions matching TRBD1. Germline V gene data show CDR1 as SQVTM and CDR2 as ANQGSEA. The CDR3 totals 13 residues. Trimming cost V 6 bases and J 6 bases; bases outside gene matches: 8. CDR3 DNA: TGCAGCGTCACCGGGACAGGGGTTTCCGAGCAGTACTTC. Its translation is CSVTGTGVSEQYF.

The gene calls are TRBV27 and TRBJ2-3; the match to TRBD2 covers 10 bases. The length of the CDR3 is 16 residues. With V trimmed by 6 bases and J by 5 bases, 11 bases remained unmatched. CDR1 MNHEY and CDR2 SMNVEV come from the germline V gene (reference sequence). Here the CDR3 reads CASRSGGASGGDTQYF. CDR3 in DNA: TGTGCCAGCAGATCAGGTGGGGCTAGCGGGGGAGATACGCAGTATTTT.

The sample holds one count of this clone. The rearrangement joins TRBV28 to TRBJ2-7; 11 bases are a match to TRBD1. CDR3 length: 17 amino acids. Germline trimming cut 6 bases from V and 10 bases from J; bases unmatched to any gene: 20. CDR1 and CDR2 from the germline V gene are MDHEN and SYDVKM. In nucleotides, the CDR3 is TGTGCCAGCAGACTCAGCTTGGGGACAGGGGGGAGGGGGACACAGTACTTC. Its protein product is CASRLSLGTGGRGTQYF.

The V call is TRBV19, the J call TRBJ2-4; D is uncertain. The CDR3 sequence is 13 residues long. V shed 2 bases and J shed 15 bases, with 17 bases lying between them. CDR1 is LNHDA, CDR2 SQIVND, per germline (reference sequence). The CDR3 DNA sequence: TGTGCCAGTAGTATAACCCCATACCGGCCGGGGTACTTC. Its protein is CASSITPYRPGYF. Filled out from reference TRBV19 and TRBJ2-4, the complete variable domain reads DGGITQSPKYLFRKEGQNVTLSCEQNLNHDAMYWYRQDPGQGLRLIYYSQIVNDFQKGDIAEGYSVSREKKESFPLTVTSAQKNPTAFYLCASSITPYRPGYFGAGTRLSVL.

The chain couples TRBV7-6 to TRBJ1-6; the match to TRBD1 covers 7 bases. The V gene's germline CDR1 is SGHVS and CDR2 FNYEAQ. The CDR3 loop spans 13 amino acids. V lost 5 bases, J lost 15 bases, and 10 bases stayed unmatched. The chain's CDR3 is CASSPGDRAVLHF. CDR3 bases: TGTGCCAGCAGCCCGGGCGACAGGGCGGTCCTCCACTTT.

Of note for this clone: Compared with germline, one end of the junction differs, possibly owing to a read error. This chain uses TRBV18 with TRBJ1-2, with TRBD1 identical over 9 bases. CDR3 size: 14 residues. Germline-derived CDR1 and CDR2 are KGHSH and LQKENI. The CDR3 DNA reads as TGTGCCAGCTCAAGACAGGGGGGGCTTTATGACTACACCTTC. Translating gives CASSRQGGLYDYTF.

This clone was detected only a few times. This chain joins TRBV9 and TRBJ2-2; D gene ambiguous. V shed 2 bases and J shed 5 bases, with 10 bases lying between them. The CDR3 totals 14 residues. Per the germline V gene, CDR1 is SGDLS and CDR2 is YYNGEE. The CDR3 region is CASSVDTFTGELFF. The CDR3 nucleotides are TGTGCCAGCAGCGTCGACACATTTACCGGGGAGCTGTTTTTT.

The V call is TRBV9, the J call TRBJ2-5; 8 positions match TRBD2. V lost 7 bases to trimming and J lost 5 bases; unmatched junction nucleotides: 7. Germline V lookup: CDR1 SGDLS, CDR2 YYNGEE. The CDR3 consists of 13 residues. CDR3 DNA: TGTGCCAGCGCCCCGGGAGGGGTGGAGACCCAGTACTTC. Its protein product is CASAPGGVETQYF.

The rearrangement joins TRBV4-1 to TRBJ2-7; maybe TRBD1 (5 bases). This CDR3 contains 19 residues. The V gene lost 5 bases and the J gene lost 0 bases, with 26 bases spanning the gap. Germline assignment: CDR1 MGHRA and CDR2 YSYEKL. The CDR3 DNA follows: TGCGCCAGCAGCACCCAAAGCAACAGGAATTCCATTAGCTCCTACGAGCAGTACTTC. Amino acids: CASSTQSNRNSISSYEQYF.

The rearrangement uses TRBV10-3 and TRBJ2-1; TRBD2 aligns across 7 bases. The germline gives CDR1 ENHRY, CDR2 SYGVKD. The CDR3 extends over 15 amino acids. V shed 3 bases and J 2 bases; nucleotides not matched to a gene: 4. CDR3 sequence reads: CAISDPGTTYNEQFF. The CDR3 nucleotides are TGTGCCATCAGTGACCCGGGGACTACCTACAATGAGCAGTTCTTC.

The chain is built from TRBV28 and TRBJ2-7, with TRBD1 matching over 7 bases. The ends lost 6 bases at V and 0 bases at J; junction bases unmatched: 5. This CDR3 contains 14 residues. Germline CDR1 reads MDHEN; CDR2 reads SYDVKM. CDR3 sequence (DNA): TGTGCCAGCAGACTAGACAGGGTCTCCTACGAGCAGTACTTC. The encoded protein is CASRLDRVSYEQYF.

As for this clone: Other DNA sequences in the same sample also yield this CDR3. The CDR3 bases are TGTGCCAGCAGCGGTAGCGGGGGGACAGATACGCAGTATTTT. Its translation: CASSGSGGTDTQYF. The chain joins TRBV9 to TRBJ2-3; TRBD2 agrees at 10 bases. V dropped 3 bases and J dropped 3; count of bases not matched to a gene: 1. CDR3 size: 14 residues. Germline-derived CDR1 and CDR2 are SGDLS and YYNGEE.